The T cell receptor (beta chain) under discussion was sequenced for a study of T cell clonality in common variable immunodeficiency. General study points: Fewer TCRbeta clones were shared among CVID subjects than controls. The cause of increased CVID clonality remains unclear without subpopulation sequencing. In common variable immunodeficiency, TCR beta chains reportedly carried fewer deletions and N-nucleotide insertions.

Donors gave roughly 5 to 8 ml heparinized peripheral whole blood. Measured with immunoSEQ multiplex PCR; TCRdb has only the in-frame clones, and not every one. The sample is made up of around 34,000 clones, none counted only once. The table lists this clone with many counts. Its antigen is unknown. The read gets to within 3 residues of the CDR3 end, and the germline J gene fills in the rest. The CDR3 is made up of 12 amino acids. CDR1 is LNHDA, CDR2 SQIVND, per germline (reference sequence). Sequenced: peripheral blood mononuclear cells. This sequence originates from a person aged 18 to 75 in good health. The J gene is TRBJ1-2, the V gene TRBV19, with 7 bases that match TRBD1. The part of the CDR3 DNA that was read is TGTGTCGCGGGGACAGAAGTCTATGGC. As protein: CVAGTEVYG. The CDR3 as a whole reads CVAGTEVYGYTF. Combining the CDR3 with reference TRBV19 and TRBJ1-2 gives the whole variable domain DGGITQSPKYLFRKEGQNVTLSCEQNLNHDAMYWYRQDPGQGLRLIYYSQIVNDFQKGDIAEGYSVSREKKESFPLTVTSAQKNPTAFYLCVAGTEVYGYTFGSGTRLTVV.